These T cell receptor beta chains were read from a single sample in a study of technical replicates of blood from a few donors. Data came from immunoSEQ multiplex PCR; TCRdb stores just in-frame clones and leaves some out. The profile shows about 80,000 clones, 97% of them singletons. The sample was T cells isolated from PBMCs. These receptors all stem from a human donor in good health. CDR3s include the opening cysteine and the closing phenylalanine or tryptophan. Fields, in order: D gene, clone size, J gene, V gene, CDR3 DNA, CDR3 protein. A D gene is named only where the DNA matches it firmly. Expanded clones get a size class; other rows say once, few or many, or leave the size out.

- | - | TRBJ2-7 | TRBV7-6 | TGTGCCAGCAGCTCTTACGACGGACAGAGCTACGAGCAGTACTTC | CASSSYDGQSYEQYF
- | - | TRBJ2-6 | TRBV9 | TGTGCCAGCAGCGCCGGGAGTTCTGGGGCCAACGTCCTGACTTTC | CASSAGSSGANVLTF
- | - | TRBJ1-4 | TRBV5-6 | TGTGCCAGCAGCCGGAACGGGGTTGCAACTAATGAAAAACTGTTTTTT | CASSRNGVATNEKLFF
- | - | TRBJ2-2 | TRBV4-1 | TGCGCCAGCAGCCCTCGTCAAGGGGCGAACACCGGGGAGCTGTTTTTT | CASSPRQGANTGELFF
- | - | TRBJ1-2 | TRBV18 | TGTGCCAGCTCATCATTGCTACTGACAGCCACTAACTATGGCTACACCTTC | CASSSLLLTATNYGYTF
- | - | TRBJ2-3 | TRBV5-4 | TGTGCCAGCAGCCGTGCAGGCACCGATACGCAGTATTTT | CASSRAGTDTQYF
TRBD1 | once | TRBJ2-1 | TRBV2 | TGTGCCAGCAGCCGGACAGGGGGTTGGAATGAGCAGTTCTTC | CASSRTGGWNEQFF
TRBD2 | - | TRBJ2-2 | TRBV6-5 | TGTGCCAGCACGAGCGGGAGAAGGGCCGGGGAGCTGTTTTTT | CASTSGRRAGELFF
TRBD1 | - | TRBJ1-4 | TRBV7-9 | TGTGCCAGCAGCGCGACAGGGACAAATGAAAAACTGTTTTTT | CASSATGTNEKLFF
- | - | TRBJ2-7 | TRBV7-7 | TGTGCTAGCAGCTCTCGGACGGGGATTGAAACCTACGAGCAGTACTTC | CASSSRTGIETYEQYF
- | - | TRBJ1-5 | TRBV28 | TGTGCCAGCAGCCAGACAGGAAGCAATCAGCCCCAGCATTTT | CASSQTGSNQPQHF
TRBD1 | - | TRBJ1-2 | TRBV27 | TGTGCCAGCAGTTTAGCTAAAACAGGGGGCCATTGGGGCTACACCTTC | CASSLAKTGGHWGYTF
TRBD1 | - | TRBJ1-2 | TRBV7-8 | TGTGCCAGCAGCTTAGGGGCAGGGGGCGGCTATGGCTACACCTTC | CASSLGAGGGYGYTF
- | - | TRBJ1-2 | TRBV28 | TGTGCCAGCAGGGGAGCGGGGGCGAACTATGGCTACACCTTC | CASRGAGANYGYTF
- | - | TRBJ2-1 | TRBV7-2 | TGTGCCAGCAGCTCCGCCCGGGGGTCCTACAATGAGCAGTTCTTC | CASSSARGSYNEQFF
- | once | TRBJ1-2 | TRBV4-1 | TGCGCCAGCAGCCATGTTTTAGGAGATAACTATGGCTACACCTTC | CASSHVLGDNYGYTF
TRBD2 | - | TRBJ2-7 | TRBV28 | TGTGCCAGCAGTTTCACCCAGCTAGCGGGAGAATACGAGCAGTACTTC | CASSFTQLAGEYEQYF
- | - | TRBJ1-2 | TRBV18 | TGTGCCAGCTCACCACCTTCTAGCTATGGCTACACCTTC | CASSPPSSYGYTF
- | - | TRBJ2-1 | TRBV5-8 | TGTGCCAGCAGCGGCCGACAACTAACTAGTCTCAATGAGCAGTTCTTC | CASSGRQLTSLNEQFF
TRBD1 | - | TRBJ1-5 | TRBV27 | TGTGCCAGCAGCCCGCTCTTCAGACAGGGGGCTAATCAGCCCCAGCATTTT | CASSPLFRQGANQPQHF
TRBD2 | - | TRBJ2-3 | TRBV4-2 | TGTGCCAGCAGCCAAAGAGGTAGCGGGGGAAGCACAGATACGCAGTATTTT | CASSQRGSGGSTDTQYF
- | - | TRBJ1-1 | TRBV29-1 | TGCAGCGTCACCACAGGGTATGGTGAAGCTTTCTTT | CSVTTGYGEAFF
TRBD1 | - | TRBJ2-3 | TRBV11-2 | TGTGCCAGCAGCTATAGGGGGACAGGGGGCACAGATACGCAGTATTTT | CASSYRGTGGTDTQYF
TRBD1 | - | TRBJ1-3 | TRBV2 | TGTGCCAGCAGCGTAACACGGGAACGGGACAGAGGAAACACCATATATTTT | CASSVTRERDRGNTIYF
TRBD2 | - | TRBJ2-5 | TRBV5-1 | TGCGCCAGCAGCTTGCCAGCGGGAGTTGGTGAGACCCAGTACTTC | CASSLPAGVGETQYF
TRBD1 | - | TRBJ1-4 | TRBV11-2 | TGTGCCAGCAGCCATACGGTCGGACAGGACGATGAAAAACTGTTTTTT | CASSHTVGQDDEKLFF
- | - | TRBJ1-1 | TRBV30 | TGTGCCTGGAGTTCGGGGGTGAACACTGAAGCTTTCTTT | CAWSSGVNTEAFF
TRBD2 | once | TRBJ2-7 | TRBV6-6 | TGTGCCAGCAGTTACGGGACTAGCGGGGGGTACGAGCAGTACTTC | CASSYGTSGGYEQYF
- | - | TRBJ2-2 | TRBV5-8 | TGTGCCAGCAGCTTGGGCCAGATAAACACCGGGGAGCTGTTTTTT | CASSLGQINTGELFF
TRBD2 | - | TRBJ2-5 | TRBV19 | TGTGCCAGTAGAGGACTAGCCATAGAGACCCAGTACTTC | CASRGLAIETQYF
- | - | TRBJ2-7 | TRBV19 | TGTGCCAGTAGCGGAGGGACGGCCTACGAGCAGTACTTC | CASSGGTAYEQYF
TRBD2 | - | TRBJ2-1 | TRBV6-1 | TGTGCCAGCAGTGAACATATACTAGCGGGGGGAAATGAGCAGTTCTTC | CASSEHILAGGNEQFF
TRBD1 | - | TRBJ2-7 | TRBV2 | TGTGCCAGCAGTGAGACAGGGATCCACGAGCAGTACTTC | CASSETGIHEQYF
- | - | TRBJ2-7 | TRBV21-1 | TGTGCCAGCAGCAAAGGTCCAGTTGGCTACGAGCAGTACTTC | CASSKGPVGYEQYF
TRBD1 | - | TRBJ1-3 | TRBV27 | TGTGCCAGCAGTTTATCGGCGGCAGGGGGCCGAAACACCATATATTTT | CASSLSAAGGRNTIYF
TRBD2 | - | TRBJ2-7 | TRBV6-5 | TGTGCCAGCAGTTTCGGACTAGCGCGCACCTACGAGCAGTACTTC | CASSFGLARTYEQYF
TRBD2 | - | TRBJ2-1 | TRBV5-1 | TGCGCCAGCAGCTTAGGGAGGGACGTCTCCTACAATGAGCAGTTCTTC | CASSLGRDVSYNEQFF
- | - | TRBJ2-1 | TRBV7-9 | TGTGCCAGCAGAGCGGGCAGGGGGTACGATGAGCAGTTCTTC | CASRAGRGYDEQFF
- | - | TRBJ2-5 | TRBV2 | TGTGCCAGCAGTGATGGGGCGTGGGGAGAGACCCAGTACTTC | CASSDGAWGETQYF
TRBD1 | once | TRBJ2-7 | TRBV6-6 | TGTGCCAGCCGGCGGGACAGGGAGGACGAGCAGTACTTC | CASRRDREDEQYF
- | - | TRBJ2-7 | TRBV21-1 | TGTGCCAGCAGCAAAACGTTAGCGGGAGATGACTACGAGCAGTACTTC | CASSKTLAGDDYEQYF
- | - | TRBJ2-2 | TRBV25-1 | TGTGCCAGCAGTGAAGGCGGGGGCTGGGAGACCGGGGAGCTGTTTTTT | CASSEGGGWETGELFF
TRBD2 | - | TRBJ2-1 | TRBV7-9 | TGTGCCAGCAGCTTTGATATAGCGGGAGTAAATGAGCAGTTCTTC | CASSFDIAGVNEQFF
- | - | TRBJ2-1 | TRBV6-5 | TGTGCCAGCACTAAATCTCGAGACAATGAGCAGTTCTTC | CASTKSRDNEQFF
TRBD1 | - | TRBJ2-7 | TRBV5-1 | TGCGCCAGCAGCTTGGAGACAGGGGGTTTCTACGAGCAGTACTTC | CASSLETGGFYEQYF
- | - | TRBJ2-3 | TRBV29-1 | TGCAGCGTTGGGGTAGGAGCAGATACGCAGTATTTT | CSVGVGADTQYF
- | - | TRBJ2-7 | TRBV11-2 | TGTGCCAGCAGCTTTTTGGCCCGCCCCTACGAGCAGTACTTC | CASSFLARPYEQYF
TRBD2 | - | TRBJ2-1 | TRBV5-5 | TGTGCCACCCGGATAGCGGGAGGGACCTCCAAGTTCTTC | CATRIAGGTSKFF
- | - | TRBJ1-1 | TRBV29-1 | TGCAGCGTCCAGGACAGCTTGAACACTGAAGCTTTCTTT | CSVQDSLNTEAFF